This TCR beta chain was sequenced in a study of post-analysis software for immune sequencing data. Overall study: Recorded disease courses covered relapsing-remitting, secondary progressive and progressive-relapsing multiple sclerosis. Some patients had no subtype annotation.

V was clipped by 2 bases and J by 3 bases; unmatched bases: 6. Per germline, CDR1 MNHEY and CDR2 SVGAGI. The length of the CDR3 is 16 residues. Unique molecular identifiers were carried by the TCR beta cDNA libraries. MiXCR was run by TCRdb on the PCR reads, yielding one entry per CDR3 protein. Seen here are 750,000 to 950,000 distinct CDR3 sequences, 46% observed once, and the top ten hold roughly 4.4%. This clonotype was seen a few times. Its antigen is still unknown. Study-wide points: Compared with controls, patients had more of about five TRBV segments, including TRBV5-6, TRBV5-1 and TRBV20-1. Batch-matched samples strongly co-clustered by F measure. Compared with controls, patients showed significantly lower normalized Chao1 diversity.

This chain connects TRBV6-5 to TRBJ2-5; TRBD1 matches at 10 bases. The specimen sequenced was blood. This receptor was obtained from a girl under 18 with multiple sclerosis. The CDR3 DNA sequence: TGTGCCAGCAGTTACGGTTCCGGACAGGGGGAAGAGACCCAGTACTTC. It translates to CASSYGSGQGEETQYF.